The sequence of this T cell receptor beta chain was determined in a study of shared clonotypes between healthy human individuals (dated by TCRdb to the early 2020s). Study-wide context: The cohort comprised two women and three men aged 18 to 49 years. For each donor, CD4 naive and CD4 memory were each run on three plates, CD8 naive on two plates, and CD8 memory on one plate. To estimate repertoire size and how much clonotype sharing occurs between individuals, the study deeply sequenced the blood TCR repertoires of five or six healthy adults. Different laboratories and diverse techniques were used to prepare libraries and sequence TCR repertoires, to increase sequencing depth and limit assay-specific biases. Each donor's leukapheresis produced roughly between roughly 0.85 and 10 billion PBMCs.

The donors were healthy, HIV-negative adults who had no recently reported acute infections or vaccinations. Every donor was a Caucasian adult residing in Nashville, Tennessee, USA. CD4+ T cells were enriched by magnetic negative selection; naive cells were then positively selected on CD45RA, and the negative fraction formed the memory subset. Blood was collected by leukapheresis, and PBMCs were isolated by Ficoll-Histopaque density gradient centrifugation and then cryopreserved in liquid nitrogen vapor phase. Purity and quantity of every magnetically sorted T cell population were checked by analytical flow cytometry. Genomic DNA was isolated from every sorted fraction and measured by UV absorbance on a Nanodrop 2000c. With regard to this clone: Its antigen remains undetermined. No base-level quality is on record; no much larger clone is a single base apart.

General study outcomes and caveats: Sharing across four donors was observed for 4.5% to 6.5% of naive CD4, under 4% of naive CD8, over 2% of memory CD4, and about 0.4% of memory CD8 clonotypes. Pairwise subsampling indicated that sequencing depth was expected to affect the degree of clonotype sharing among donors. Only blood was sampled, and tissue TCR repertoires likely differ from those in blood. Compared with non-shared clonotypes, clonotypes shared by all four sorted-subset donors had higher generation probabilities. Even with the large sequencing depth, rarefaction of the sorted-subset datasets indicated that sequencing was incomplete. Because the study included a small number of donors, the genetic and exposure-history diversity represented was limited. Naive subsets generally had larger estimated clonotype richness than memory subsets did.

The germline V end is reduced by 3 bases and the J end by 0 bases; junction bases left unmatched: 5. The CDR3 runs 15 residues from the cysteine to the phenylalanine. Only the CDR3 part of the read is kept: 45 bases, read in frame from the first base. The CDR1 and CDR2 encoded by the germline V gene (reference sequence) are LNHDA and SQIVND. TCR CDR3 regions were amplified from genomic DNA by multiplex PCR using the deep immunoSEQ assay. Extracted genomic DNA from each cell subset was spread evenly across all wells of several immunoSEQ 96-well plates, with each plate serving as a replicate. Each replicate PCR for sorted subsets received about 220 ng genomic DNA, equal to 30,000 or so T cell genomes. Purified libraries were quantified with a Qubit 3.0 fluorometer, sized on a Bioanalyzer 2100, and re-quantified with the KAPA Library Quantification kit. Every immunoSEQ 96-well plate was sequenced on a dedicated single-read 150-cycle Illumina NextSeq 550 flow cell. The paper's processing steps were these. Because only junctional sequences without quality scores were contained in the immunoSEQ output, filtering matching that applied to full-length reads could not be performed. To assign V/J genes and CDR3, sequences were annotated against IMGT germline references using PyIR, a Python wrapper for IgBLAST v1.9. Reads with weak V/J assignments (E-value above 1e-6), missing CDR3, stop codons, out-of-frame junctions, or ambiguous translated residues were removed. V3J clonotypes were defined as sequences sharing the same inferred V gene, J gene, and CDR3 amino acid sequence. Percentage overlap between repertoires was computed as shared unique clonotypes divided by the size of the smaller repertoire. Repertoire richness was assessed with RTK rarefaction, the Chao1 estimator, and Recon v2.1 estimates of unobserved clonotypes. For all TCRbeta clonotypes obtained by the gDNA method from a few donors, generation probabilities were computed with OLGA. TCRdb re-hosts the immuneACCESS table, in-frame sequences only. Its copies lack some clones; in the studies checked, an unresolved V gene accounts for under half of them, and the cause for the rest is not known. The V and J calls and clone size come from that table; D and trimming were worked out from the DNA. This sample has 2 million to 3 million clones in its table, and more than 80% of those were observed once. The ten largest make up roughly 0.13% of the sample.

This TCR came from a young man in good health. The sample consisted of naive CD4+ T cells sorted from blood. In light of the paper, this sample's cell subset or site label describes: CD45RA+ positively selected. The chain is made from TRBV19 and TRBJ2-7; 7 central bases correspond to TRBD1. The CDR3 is CASSIMGQSSYEQYF. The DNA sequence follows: TGTGCCAGTAGTATTATGGGACAGTCCTCCTACGAGCAGTACTTC.